The rows below give T cell receptor beta chains drawn from one sample of a study of CD8 T cells in ankylosing spondylitis. Each CDR3 protein gets one entry after TCRdb re-called the 5' RACE reads with MiXCR. This sample carries 250,000 to 400,000 distinct CDR3 sequences, 9.5% to 13% of them seen once, and the ten largest clones take roughly a tenth. The sample taken for sequencing was blood, either unsorted or a sorted T cell fraction (not recorded which). These receptor sequences come from a female donor with ankylosing spondylitis or in good health (not recorded which). Both conserved end residues are part of each CDR3. Fields, in order: D gene, CDR3 length, V gene, J gene, clone size, CDR3 protein, CDR3 DNA. D genes are given only for firm matches. Clone sizes are given selectively: once, few, many, or a class where the clone is expanded.

TRBD1	14	TRBV5-1	TRBJ1-2	many	CASRITGTGSGYTF	TGCGCCAGCAGGATCACTGGGACAGGCAGTGGCTACACCTTC
NA	13	TRBV29-1	TRBJ1-2	NA	CSVDPGRNYGYTF	TGCAGCGTTGACCCTGGACGGAACTATGGCTACACCTTC
NA	15	TRBV5-1	TRBJ1-1	NA	CASSALRTATTEAFF	TGCGCCAGCAGCGCCCTAAGGACAGCGACCACTGAAGCTTTCTTT
TRBD2	16	TRBV10-3	TRBJ2-1	NA	CAASLSMAGEHNEQFF	TGTGCCGCGAGTCTAAGCATGGCGGGAGAGCACAATGAGCAGTTCTTC
TRBD2	15	TRBV3-1	TRBJ2-7	few	CASSRSSGSIRAQYF	TGTGCCAGCAGCCGTTCTAGCGGGTCTATTCGGGCGCAGTACTTC
NA	11	TRBV6-5	TRBJ2-7	many	CASSFVGEQYF	TGTGCCAGCAGTTTCGTGGGCGAGCAGTACTTC
TRBD1	16	TRBV7-2	TRBJ2-7	few	CASSLQFGTGGYEQYF	TGTGCCAGCAGCTTACAGTTTGGGACAGGGGGCTACGAGCAGTACTTC
NA	16	TRBV5-1	TRBJ2-7	many	CASSYRQGGSSYEQYF	TGCGCCAGCAGCTATCGACAGGGAGGGAGCTCCTACGAGCAGTACTTC
NA	13	TRBV30	TRBJ2-1	few	CAWSASVYNEQFF	TGTGCCTGGAGTGCGTCGGTTTACAATGAGCAGTTCTTC
TRBD1	16	TRBV27	TRBJ1-6	NA	CASSSMRQGRNSPLHF	TGTGCCAGCAGTTCAATGCGACAGGGACGTAATTCACCCCTCCACTTT
NA	20	TRBV9	TRBJ2-2	few	CASSVATSTDKISSWGELFF	TGTGCCAGCAGCGTAGCTACGTCGACAGATAAGATTTCCTCGTGGGGGGAGCTGTTTTTT
TRBD1	15	TRBV20-1	TRBJ1-1	many	CSAQDRGRGATEAFF	TGCAGTGCGCAGGACAGGGGGCGGGGAGCCACTGAAGCTTTCTTT
NA	13	TRBV10-3	TRBJ1-2	many	CAITPNRGAGYTF	TGTGCCATCACCCCAAATCGGGGGGCTGGCTACACCTTC
NA	14	TRBV5-1	TRBJ2-5	many	CASSSQGFQETQYF	TGCGCCAGCAGCTCCCAGGGTTTCCAAGAGACCCAGTACTTC
TRBD1	14	TRBV7-9	TRBJ1-2	few	CASSLEIRGQGYTF	TGTGCCAGCAGCTTAGAAATCAGGGGGCAAGGCTACACCTTC
TRBD1	14	TRBV5-5	TRBJ1-2	NA	CASSFGTATSGYTF	TGTGCCAGCAGCTTTGGGACAGCCACCTCGGGCTACACCTTC
NA	14	TRBV12-3/TRBV12-4	TRBJ1-5	many	CASSFMTSNQPQHF	TGTGCCAGCAGTTTTATGACGAGCAATCAGCCCCAGCATTTT
NA	15	TRBV7-9	TRBJ2-1	many	CASTPGRGSYNEQFF	TGTGCCAGCACCCCAGGGCGGGGCTCCTACAATGAGCAGTTCTTC